This entry concerns a single T cell receptor beta chain. Its antigen is currently unknown. The data are from a study of Graves' ophthalmopathy and Graves' hyperthyroidism. Study-level points and caveats: For separating ophthalmopathy from stable hyperthyroidism, a 13-signature model gave 85% to 90% sensitivity and around 76% specificity. Most expanded clonotypes in thyroid above 0.001 frequency also showed up in blood.

Ophthalmopathy cases showed moderate-to-severe activity, scoring CAS ≥3 and NOSPECS ≥4, with duration under 3 months. Germline V CDR1 and CDR2: SGHDN, FVKESK. The CDR3 covers 14 residues. With 10 bases removed from V and 7 bases from J, the gap between germline ends came to 23 bases. From RNA, the CDR3 regions of TCR beta chains were amplified and sequenced. After a first-round RT-PCR with HTBI primers, a second-round multiplex PCR was run. TCRdb redid the calling of the multiplex PCR reads with MiXCR, one entry per CDR3 protein. The data show 170,000 or so distinct CDR3 sequences, over 35% seen once.

Material: peripheral blood. This receptor was obtained from a woman aged 40-49 years with Graves' ophthalmopathy. The V call is TRBV14, the J call TRBJ2-7; the D call may be TRBD1 or TRBD2 (5 bases each). In DNA, the CDR3 is TGTGCCACCCGAGGGACCGATACTACGGGGGAGCAGTACTTC. It translates to CATRGTDTTGEQYF.